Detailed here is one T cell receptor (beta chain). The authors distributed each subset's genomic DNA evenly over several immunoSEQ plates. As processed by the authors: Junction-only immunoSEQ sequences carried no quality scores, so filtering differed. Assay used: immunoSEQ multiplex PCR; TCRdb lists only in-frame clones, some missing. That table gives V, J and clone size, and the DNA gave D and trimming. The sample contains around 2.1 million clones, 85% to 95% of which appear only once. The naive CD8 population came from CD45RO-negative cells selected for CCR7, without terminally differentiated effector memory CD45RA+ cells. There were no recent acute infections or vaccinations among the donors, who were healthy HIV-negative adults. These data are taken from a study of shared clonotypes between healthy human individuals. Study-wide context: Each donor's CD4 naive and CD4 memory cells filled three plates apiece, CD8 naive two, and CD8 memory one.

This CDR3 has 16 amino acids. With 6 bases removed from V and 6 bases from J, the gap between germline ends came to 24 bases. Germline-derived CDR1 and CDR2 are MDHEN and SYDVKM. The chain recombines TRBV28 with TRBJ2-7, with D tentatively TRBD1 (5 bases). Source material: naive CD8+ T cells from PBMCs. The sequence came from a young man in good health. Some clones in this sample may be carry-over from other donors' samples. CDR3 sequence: CASRPKVRVRVGEQYF. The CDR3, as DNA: TGTGCCAGCAGACCTAAAGTAAGGGTCAGGGTAGGCGAGCAGTACTTC.